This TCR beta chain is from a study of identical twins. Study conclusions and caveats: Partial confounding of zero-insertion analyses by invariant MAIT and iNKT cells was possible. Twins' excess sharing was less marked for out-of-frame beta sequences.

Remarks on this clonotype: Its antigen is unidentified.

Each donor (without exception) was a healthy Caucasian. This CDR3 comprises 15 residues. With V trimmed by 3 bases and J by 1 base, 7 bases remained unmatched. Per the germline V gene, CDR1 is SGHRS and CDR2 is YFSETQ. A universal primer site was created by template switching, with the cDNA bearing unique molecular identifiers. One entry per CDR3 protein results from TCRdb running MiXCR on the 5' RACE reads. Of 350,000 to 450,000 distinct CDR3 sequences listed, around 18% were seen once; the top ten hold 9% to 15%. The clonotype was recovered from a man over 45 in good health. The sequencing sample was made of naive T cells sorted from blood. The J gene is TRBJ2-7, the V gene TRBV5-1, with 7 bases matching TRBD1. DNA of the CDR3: TGCGCCAGCAGCTGGGATCGCAGGGGGTCCTACGAGCAGTACTTC. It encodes CASSWDRRGSYEQYF.